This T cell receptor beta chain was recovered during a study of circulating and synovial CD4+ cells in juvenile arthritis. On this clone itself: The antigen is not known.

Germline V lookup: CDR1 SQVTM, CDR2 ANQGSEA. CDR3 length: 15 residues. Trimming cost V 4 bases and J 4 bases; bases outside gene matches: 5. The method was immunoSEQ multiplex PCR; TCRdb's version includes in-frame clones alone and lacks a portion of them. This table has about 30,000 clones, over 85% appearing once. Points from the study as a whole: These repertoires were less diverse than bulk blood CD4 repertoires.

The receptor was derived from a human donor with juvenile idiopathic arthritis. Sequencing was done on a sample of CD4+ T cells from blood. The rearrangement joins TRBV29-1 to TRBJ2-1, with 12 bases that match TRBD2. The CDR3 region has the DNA TGCAGCGTTGTACTAGCGGGAGGTTGGTACAATGAGCAGTTCTTC. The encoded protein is CSVVLAGGWYNEQFF.